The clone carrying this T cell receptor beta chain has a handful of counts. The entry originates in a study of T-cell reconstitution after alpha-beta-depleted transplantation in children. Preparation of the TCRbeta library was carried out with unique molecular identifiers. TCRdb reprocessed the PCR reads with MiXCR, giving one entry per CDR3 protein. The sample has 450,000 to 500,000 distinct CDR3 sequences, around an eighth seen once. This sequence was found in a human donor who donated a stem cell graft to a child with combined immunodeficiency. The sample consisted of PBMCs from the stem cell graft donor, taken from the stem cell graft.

As DNA, the CDR3 is TGTGCCAGCAGCTTGGGTAGTCAGGGGGTCTACGAGCAGTACTTC. This encodes CASSLGSQGVYEQYF. V and J are TRBV11-2 and TRBJ2-7; 7 bases fit TRBD1. Germline trimming cut 3 bases from V and 3 bases from J; bases unmatched to any gene: 8. Germline lookup yields CDR1 SGHAT and CDR2 FQNNGV. The CDR3 is 15 amino acids.